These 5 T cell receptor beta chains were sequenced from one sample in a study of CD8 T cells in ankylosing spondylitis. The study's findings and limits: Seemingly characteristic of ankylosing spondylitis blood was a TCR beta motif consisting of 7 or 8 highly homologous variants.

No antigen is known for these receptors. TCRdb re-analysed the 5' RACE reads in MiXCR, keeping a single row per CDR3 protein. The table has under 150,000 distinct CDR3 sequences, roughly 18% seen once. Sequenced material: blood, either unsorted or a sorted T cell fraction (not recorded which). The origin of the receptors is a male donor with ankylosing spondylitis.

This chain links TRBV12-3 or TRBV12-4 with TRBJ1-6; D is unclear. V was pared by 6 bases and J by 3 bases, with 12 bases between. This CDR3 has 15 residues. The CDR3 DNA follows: TGTGCCAGCAGCGATTTAGAGGGCTATAATTCACCCCTCCACTTT. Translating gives CASSDLEGYNSPLHF.

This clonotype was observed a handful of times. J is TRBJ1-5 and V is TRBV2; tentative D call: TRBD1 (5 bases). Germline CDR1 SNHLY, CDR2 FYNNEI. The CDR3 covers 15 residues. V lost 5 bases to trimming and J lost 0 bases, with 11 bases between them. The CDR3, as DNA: TGTGCCAGCAGTCAGGGCCCCTATAGCAATCAGCCCCAGCATTTT. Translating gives CASSQGPYSNQPQHF.

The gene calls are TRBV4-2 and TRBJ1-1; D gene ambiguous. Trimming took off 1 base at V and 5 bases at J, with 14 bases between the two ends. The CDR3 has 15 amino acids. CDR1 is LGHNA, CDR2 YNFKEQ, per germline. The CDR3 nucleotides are TGTGCCAGCAGCCAAGTAGAAGGGAAGCAAACTGAAGCTTTCTTT. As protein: CASSQVEGKQTEAFF.

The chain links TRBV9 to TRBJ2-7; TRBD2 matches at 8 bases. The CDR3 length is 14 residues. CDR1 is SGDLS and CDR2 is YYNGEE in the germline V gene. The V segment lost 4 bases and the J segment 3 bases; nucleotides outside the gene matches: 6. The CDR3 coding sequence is TGTGCCAGCAGCTTGGGGACTAGAGTCTACGAGCAGTACTTC. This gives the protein CASSLGTRVYEQYF.

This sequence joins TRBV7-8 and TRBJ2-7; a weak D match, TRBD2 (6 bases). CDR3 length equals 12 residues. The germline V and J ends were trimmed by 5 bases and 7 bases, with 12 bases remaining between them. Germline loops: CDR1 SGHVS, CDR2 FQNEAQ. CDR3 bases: TGTGCCAGCAGCAGTGGGACTCAGGAGCAGTACTTC. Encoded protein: CASSSGTQEQYF.